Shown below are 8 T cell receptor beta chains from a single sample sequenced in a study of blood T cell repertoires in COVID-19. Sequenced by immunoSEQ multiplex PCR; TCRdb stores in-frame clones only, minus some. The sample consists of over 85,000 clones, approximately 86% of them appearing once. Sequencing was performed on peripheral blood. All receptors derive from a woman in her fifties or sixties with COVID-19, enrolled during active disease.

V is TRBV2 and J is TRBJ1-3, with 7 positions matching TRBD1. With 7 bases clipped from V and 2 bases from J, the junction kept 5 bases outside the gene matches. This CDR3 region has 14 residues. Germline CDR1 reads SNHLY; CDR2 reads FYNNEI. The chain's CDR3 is CASTLQGTGNTIYF. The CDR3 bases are TGTGCCAGCACCCTACAGGGGACTGGAAACACCATATATTTT.

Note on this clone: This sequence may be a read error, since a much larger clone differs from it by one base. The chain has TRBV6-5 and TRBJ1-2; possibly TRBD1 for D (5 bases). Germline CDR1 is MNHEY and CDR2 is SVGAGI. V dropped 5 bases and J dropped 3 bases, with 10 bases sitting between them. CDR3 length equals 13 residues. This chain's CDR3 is CASSPGSDYGYTF. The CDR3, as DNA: TGTGCCAGCAGTCCAGGGTCCGACTATGGCTACACCTTC.

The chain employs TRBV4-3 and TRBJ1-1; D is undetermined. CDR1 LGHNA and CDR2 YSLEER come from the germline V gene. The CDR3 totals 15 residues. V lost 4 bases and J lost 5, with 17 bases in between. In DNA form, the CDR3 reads TGCGCCAGCAGCCGGGGAGAGGCAGTTCGGACTGAAGCTTTCTTT. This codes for CASSRGEAVRTEAFF.

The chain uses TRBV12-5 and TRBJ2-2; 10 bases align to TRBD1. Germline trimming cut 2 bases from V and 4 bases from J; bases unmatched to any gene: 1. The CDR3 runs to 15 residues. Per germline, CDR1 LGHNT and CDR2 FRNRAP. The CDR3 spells CASGLRTGGTGELFF. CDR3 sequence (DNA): TGTGCTAGTGGTTTGAGGACAGGGGGCACCGGGGAGCTGTTTTTT.

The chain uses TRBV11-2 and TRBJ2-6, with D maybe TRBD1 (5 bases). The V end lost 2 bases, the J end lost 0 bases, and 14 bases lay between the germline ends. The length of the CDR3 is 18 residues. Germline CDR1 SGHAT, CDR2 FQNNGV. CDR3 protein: CASSLFPGHSSGANVLTF. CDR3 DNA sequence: TGTGCCAGCAGCTTATTTCCAGGGCACAGCTCTGGGGCCAACGTCCTGACTTTC.

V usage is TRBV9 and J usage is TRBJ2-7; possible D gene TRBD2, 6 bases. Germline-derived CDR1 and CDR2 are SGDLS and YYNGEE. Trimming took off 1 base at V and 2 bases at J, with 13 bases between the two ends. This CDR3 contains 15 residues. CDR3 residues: CASSVNGGATYEQYF. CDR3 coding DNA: TGTGCCAGCAGCGTAAACGGCGGGGCCACCTACGAGCAGTACTTC. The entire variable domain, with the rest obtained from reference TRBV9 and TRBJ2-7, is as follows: DSGVTQTPKHLITATGQRVTLRCSPRSGDLSVYWYQQSLDQGLQFLIQYYNGEERAKGNILERFSAQQFPDLHSELNLSSLELGDSALYFCASSVNGGATYEQYFGPGTRLTVT.

In DNA, the CDR3 is TGTGCCAGCAGCGACCCCGGGACAGGGGGCTTGAGGACAGATACGCAGTATTTT. Its protein is CASSDPGTGGLRTDTQYF. The chain carries TRBV11-2 and TRBJ2-3, with 12 nucleotides matching TRBD1. The CDR3 consists of 18 residues. Germline values: CDR1 SGHAT, CDR2 FQNNGV. V trimming: 5 bases; J trimming: 3 bases; junction bases outside the gene matches: 12. The full variable domain, with the rest looked up from reference TRBV11-2 and TRBJ2-3, is EAGVAQSPRYKIIEKRQSVAFWCNPISGHATLYWYQQILGQGPKLLIQFQNNGVVDDSQLPKDRFSAERLKGVDSTLKIQPAKLEDSAVYLCASSDPGTGGLRTDTQYFGPGTRLTVL.

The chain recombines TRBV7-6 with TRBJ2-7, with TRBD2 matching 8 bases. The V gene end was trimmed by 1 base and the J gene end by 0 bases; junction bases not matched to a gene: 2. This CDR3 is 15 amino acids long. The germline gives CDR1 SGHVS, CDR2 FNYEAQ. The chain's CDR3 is CASSLVSGASYEQYF. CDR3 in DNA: TGTGCCAGCAGCTTAGTTAGCGGGGCCTCCTACGAGCAGTACTTC.